A selection of T cell receptor beta chains follows, all from one sample in a study of blood T cell repertoires in COVID-19. Produced via immunoSEQ multiplex PCR; TCRdb's table is partial and in-frame only. The table lists roughly 80,000 clones, roughly four fifths of them singletons, with approximately 12% in the top ten. The sample was peripheral blood. The receptors here all came from a man of 80 years or more with acute or convalescent COVID-19. The CDR3 runs from the conserved cysteine through the conserved F or W. A D gene is named only where the DNA matches it firmly. Some rows have no size entry. The others give once, few or many, or a class for an expanded clone.

- TRBJ1-6 TRBV19 - CASSTRESSYNSPLHF TGTGCCAGTTCCACGCGGGAAAGCTCCTATAATTCACCCCTCCACTTT
few TRBJ1-6 TRBV2 TRBD1 CASSDPGQPNSPLHF TGTGCCAGCAGCGATCCGGGACAGCCAAATTCACCCCTCCACTTT
- TRBJ1-2 TRBV5-1 - CASSLEGQNYGYTF TGCGCCAGCAGCTTGGAGGGGCAGAACTATGGCTACACCTTC
few TRBJ2-1 TRBV14 TRBD2 CASSQDSTSRHEQFF TGTGCCAGCAGCCAAGATTCGACTAGCAGGCATGAGCAGTTCTTC
once TRBJ1-1 TRBV2 - CASRMGGAQEAFF TGTGCCAGCAGAATGGGGGGGGCTCAGGAAGCTTTCTTT
- TRBJ1-2 TRBV5-6 TRBD1 CASSSRQGARSGYTF TGTGCCAGCAGCTCCCGACAGGGGGCGCGAAGTGGCTACACCTTC
- TRBJ2-7 TRBV19 - CASSRGGRSYEQYF TGTGCCAGTAGTAGGGGGGGCAGGTCCTACGAGCAGTACTTC
- TRBJ1-1 TRBV20-1 - CSASRDTEAFF TGCAGTGCTAGCCGGGACACTGAAGCTTTCTTT
- TRBJ2-7 TRBV7-9 TRBD2 CASSPSGGYEQYF TGTGCCAGCAGCCCCTCGGGGGGCTACGAGCAGTACTTC
- TRBJ1-1 TRBV14 - CASSLGGHPNTEAFF TGTGCCAGCAGCCTAGGGGGACACCCGAACACTGAAGCTTTCTTT
- TRBJ2-5 TRBV5-1 - CASRDSVANNIFQETQYF TGCGCCAGCAGAGACTCCGTAGCGAACAATATTTTCCAAGAGACCCAGTACTTC
- TRBJ1-1 TRBV12-3/TRBV12-4 - CASRDPDTLDFF TGTGCCAGCAGAGACCCCGACACGCTTGATTTCTTT
- TRBJ2-2 TRBV27 TRBD2 CASSLRGGSVGELFF TGTGCCAGCAGTTTACGCGGGGGTAGTGTCGGGGAGCTGTTTTTT
- TRBJ2-1 TRBV5-1 TRBD1 CASSLGDRYKYNEQFF TGCGCCAGCAGCTTGGGGGACAGATACAAATACAATGAGCAGTTCTTC
- TRBJ1-5 TRBV19 TRBD1 CASSLTGGNQPQHF TGTGCCAGTAGCCTGACAGGGGGCAATCAGCCCCAGCATTTT
- TRBJ1-1 TRBV3-1/TRBV3-2 - CASSQAGIPRGTEAFF TGTGCCAGCAGCCAAGCCGGTATACCACGGGGCACTGAAGCTTTCTTT
- TRBJ2-2 TRBV5-1 - CASTRVPNTGELFF TGCGCCAGCACGCGGGTTCCGAACACCGGGGAGCTGTTTTTT
- TRBJ1-5 TRBV19 - CASSKDRSNQPQHF TGTGCCAGTAGTAAAGACAGGAGCAATCAGCCCCAGCATTTT
- TRBJ2-2 TRBV3-1/TRBV3-2 - CASSHRTDNTGELFF TGTGCCAGCAGCCACCGGACAGACAACACCGGGGAGCTGTTTTTT
- TRBJ2-3 TRBV3-1/TRBV3-2 - CASSSPLNGVGTQYF TGTGCCAGCAGCTCCCCTCTCAACGGGGTCGGTACGCAGTATTTT
- TRBJ2-2 TRBV27 - CASSFWGGSNTGELFF TGTGCCAGCAGTTTTTGGGGCGGCTCGAACACCGGGGAGCTGTTTTTT
- TRBJ2-5 TRBV3-1/TRBV3-2 TRBD2 CASSPETSGVGTQYF TGTGCCAGCAGCCCTGAAACTAGCGGGGTCGGGACCCAGTACTTC
- TRBJ2-5 TRBV11-2 - CASSLAQQETQYF TGTGCCAGCAGCTTAGCACAGCAAGAGACCCAGTACTTC
- TRBJ2-3 TRBV5-5 - CASSPPIRADTQYF TGTGCCAGCAGCCCCCCTATCCGGGCAGATACGCAGTATTTT
- TRBJ1-1 TRBV18 - CASSPPPGANTEAFF TGTGCCAGCTCACCACCGCCAGGGGCGAACACTGAAGCTTTCTTT
once TRBJ2-3 TRBV5-8 TRBD2 CASGPGTSGLSDTQYF TGTGCCAGCGGCCCCGGGACTAGCGGGTTGTCAGATACGCAGTATTTT